The entry below describes one TCR beta chain. Per the germline V gene, CDR1 is MNHEY and CDR2 is SMNVEV (reference sequence). This CDR3 region has 15 residues. V dropped 5 bases and J dropped 6; count of bases not matched to a gene: 12. The data are from a study of blood T cell repertoires in COVID-19. Produced via immunoSEQ multiplex PCR; TCRdb's table is partial and in-frame only. Of 200,000 or so clones listed, 65% to 85% are singletons. The clonotype was recovered from a woman aged 55 to 70 with acute or convalescent COVID-19. Sequenced sample: peripheral blood. The V and J genes are TRBV27 and TRBJ1-2; the match to TRBD1 covers 7 bases. The DNA of the CDR3 is TGTGCCAGCAGTGGACTACAGGGGCCCGCGGATGGCTACACCTTC. It yields the protein CASSGLQGPADGYTF.